The 7 T cell receptor beta chains below all came from one sample that was sequenced in a study of regulatory T cells in long-lasting Graves disease. Building of the TCR beta libraries involved iRepertoire HTBI primers and Arm-PCR of CDR3 regions. TCRdb independently ran MiXCR on the multiplex PCR reads; one entry per CDR3 protein. The data contain some 440,000 distinct CDR3 sequences, less than 25% of them seen just once; the ten biggest clones take up 7% to 9.5%. Time point reported: persistent/refractory GD, antithyroid drugs over 5 years with positive TRAb. The authors made the TCR library using RNA they extracted from PBMCs. Sequenced material: peripheral blood mononuclear cells (PBMCs), taken when the disease was refractory, from a patient treated with antithyroid drugs. These receptors were obtained from a female donor with Graves disease.

The genes are TRBV5-4 and TRBJ1-6; 11 nucleotides agree with TRBD1. This CDR3 contains 15 residues. CDR1 and CDR2 (germline): SGHNT, YYREEE (reference sequence). The J segment lost 9 bases and the V segment lost 1 base, leaving 3 bases of the junction unmatched. CDR3 loop: CASSLYGTGGSPLHF. The CDR3 DNA reads as TGTGCCAGCAGCTTGTACGGGACAGGGGGTTCACCCCTCCACTTT.

The CDR3 nucleotides are TGTGCCTGGAGAGCCCCAGAGGCAGCGACCAAAAACATTCAGTACTTC. Translating gives CAWRAPEAATKNIQYF. The chain employs TRBV30 and TRBJ2-4; no reliable D call. The V end was cut by 3 bases, the J end by 2 bases, with 17 bases between. The CDR3 consists of 16 residues. The V gene's germline CDR1 is GTSNPN and CDR2 SVGIG (reference sequence).

This clonotype was counted many times. V and J are TRBV7-8 and TRBJ1-2; D possibly corresponds to TRBD1 (5 bases). Germline lookup yields CDR1 SGHVS and CDR2 FQNEAQ. The CDR3 runs to 14 residues. V was cut by 5 bases and J by 5 bases, with 15 bases left in between. CDR3 DNA sequence: TGTGCCAGCAGCCCCCGGGGCGGATCGTATGGCTACACCTTC. Amino acid sequence: CASSPRGGSYGYTF.

This clonotype was seen once. The rearrangement uses TRBV2 and TRBJ2-1, with TRBD2 matching 10 bases. V dropped 6 bases and J dropped 0; count of bases not matched to a gene: 11. Germline-derived CDR1 and CDR2 are SNHLY and FYNNEI. CDR3 length: 18 residues. The CDR3 DNA reads TGTGCCAGCAGACGATCCCCTAGCGGGAGCAGCTCCTACAATGAGCAGTTCTTC. The encoded protein is CASRRSPSGSSSYNEQFF.

The table lists this clonotype with many counts. The V call is TRBV28, the J call TRBJ1-6, with D maybe TRBD1 (5 bases). Per the germline V gene, CDR1 is MDHEN and CDR2 is SYDVKM. This CDR3 is built from 14 residues. V lost 6 bases to trimming and J lost 7 bases, with 13 bases between them. Here the CDR3 reads CASSLTVLNSPLHF. CDR3 sequence (DNA): TGTGCCAGCAGCTTGACAGTCTTGAATTCACCCCTCCACTTT. The full variable domain, with the rest looked up from reference TRBV28 and TRBJ1-6, is DVKVTQSSRYLVKRTGEKVFLECVQDMDHENMFWYRQDPGLGLRLIYFSYDVKMKEKGDIPEGYSVSREKKERFSLILESASTNQTSMYLCASSLTVLNSPLHFGNGTRLTVT.

The chain uses TRBV7-9 and TRBJ2-7, with 9 bases fitting TRBD2. The germline V gene encodes CDR1 SEHNR and CDR2 FQNEAQ (reference sequence). The CDR3 covers 16 residues. V shed 5 bases, J shed 1 base, and the junction held 9 bases outside the gene matches. The CDR3 nucleotides read TGTGCCAGCAGCGCTGAATCTAGCGGGAAATCCTACGAGCAGTACTTC. It encodes CASSAESSGKSYEQYF.

V gene TRBV4-1 combines with J gene TRBJ1-2; a possible D gene is TRBD1 (5 bases). Germline V gives CDR1 MGHRA, CDR2 YSYEKL. The V end lost 0 bases, the J end lost 8 bases, and 16 bases lay between the germline ends. CDR3 size: 15 residues. The CDR3 sequence is CASSQDLAGNWGYTF. The CDR3 DNA follows: TGCGCCAGCAGCCAAGATCTGGCAGGGAATTGGGGCTACACCTTC.